One and the same sample provided the 18 T cell receptor beta chains below, sequenced in a study of response to subunit inactivated influenza vaccine. MiXCR, run by TCRdb on the RT-PCR reads, gives a single entry per CDR3 protein. Of about 540,000 distinct CDR3 sequences listed, approximately 20% were seen once; the top ten hold around 2.8%. These data are also associated with another study on T cells expressing NK-cell markers. That report notes: Synthesis of TCR beta cDNA relied on 5'RACE template switching carrying UMIs.

Source: CD4+ T cells sorted from PBMCs, taken 12 days after vaccination. These receptors originate from a man aged 50 to 59 who received an inactivated influenza vaccine.

This clonotype was counted at least ten times. The chain has TRBV3-1 and TRBJ1-6; D not resolved. Trimming took off 3 bases at V and 7 bases at J, with 7 bases between the two ends. The CDR3 loop spans 13 amino acids. Looked up from germline, CDR1 is LGHDT and CDR2 is YNNKEL (reference sequence). The CDR3 DNA reads as TGTGCCAGCAGCCAGGGCAGAAATTCACCCCTCCACTTT. It yields the protein CASSQGRNSPLHF.

This clonotype occurred many times. The chain recombines TRBV6-5 with TRBJ1-1; TRBD1 agrees at 9 bases. This CDR3 is built from 14 residues. Trimming took 4 bases from V and 3 from J; bases not matched to a gene: 3. The germline V gene has CDR1 MNHEY and CDR2 SVGAGI. DNA of the CDR3: TGTGCCAGCAGTTTGACAGGGGGGGACACTGAAGCTTTCTTT. This codes for CASSLTGGDTEAFF.

This clonotype occurred many times. In nucleotides, the CDR3 is TGTGCCAGCAGCCCCGACAGGGGGGGCTACACCTTC. Its protein product is CASSPDRGGYTF. This sequence joins TRBV6-2 or TRBV6-3 and TRBJ1-2; 9 nucleotides match TRBD1. Trimming at V came to 6 bases and at J to 8 bases, leaving 4 bases not matched to a gene. This CDR3 is built from 12 residues. Germline V gene sequence: CDR1 MNHEY, CDR2 SVGEGT.

This clonotype was observed a handful of times. This chain connects TRBV21-1 to TRBJ2-3; the table's D call, TRBD2, was not checked against the DNA. TRBV21-1 is a known pseudogene. The CDR3 runs to 17 residues. CDR3 sequence: CASSSKGLAGSTDTQYF. CDR3 coding DNA: TGTGCCAGCAGCAGCAAAGGGTTAGCGGGGAGCACAGATACGCAGTATTTT.

Only a few counts were recorded for this clonotype. V gene TRBV4-3 combines with J gene TRBJ2-1; 11 bases map to TRBD2. With 0 bases clipped from V and 8 bases from J, the junction kept 15 bases outside the gene matches. Germline values: CDR1 LGHNA, CDR2 YSLEER. CDR3 length: 19 residues. CDR3 region: CASSQDVLAGVHSLDEQFF. The CDR3 nucleotides read TGCGCCAGCAGCCAAGATGTACTAGCGGGAGTTCATAGTCTCGATGAGCAGTTCTTC.

This clonotype turned up a few times. This chain links TRBV3-1 with TRBJ2-6; a weak D match, TRBD1 (6 bases). V shed 3 bases and J shed 0 bases, with 12 bases lying between them. The length of the CDR3 is 17 residues. CDR1 is LGHDT, CDR2 YNNKEL, per germline (reference sequence). CDR3 residues: CASSQPTGSSGANVLTF. The CDR3 DNA reads as TGTGCCAGCAGCCAGCCTACAGGGTCCTCTGGGGCCAACGTCCTGACTTTC.

This clonotype was detected only a few times. The chain recombines TRBV7-2 with TRBJ2-3; D is uncertain. The CDR3 sequence is 13 residues long. The germline V gene encodes CDR1 SGHTA and CDR2 FQGNSA. Trimming took 3 bases from V and 5 from J, leaving 9 bases between them. CDR3 region: CASSFGVKDTQYF. In DNA, the CDR3 is TGTGCCAGCAGCTTTGGAGTTAAAGATACGCAGTATTTT.

This clonotype was observed many times. This chain connects TRBV12-3 or TRBV12-4 to TRBJ1-6; tentatively, D is TRBD1 (5 bases). The CDR3 sequence is 14 residues long. Trimming shortened V by 6 bases and J by 7 bases, and 13 bases separated the two germline ends. The CDR3 loop reads CASSRDSKNSPLHF. CDR3 nucleotides: TGTGCCAGCAGCAGAGACAGCAAAAATTCACCCCTCCACTTT.

This clonotype has just a few counts. J is TRBJ2-2 and V is TRBV20-1, with a tentative D call TRBD2 (5 bases). Germline assignment: CDR1 DFQATT and CDR2 SNEGSKA (reference sequence). V lost 2 bases and J lost 5, with 12 bases in between. The CDR3 sequence is 14 residues long. The CDR3 DNA follows: TGCAGTGCTAGACAGGAGGTTGGGACCGGGGAGCTGTTTTTT. Its protein is CSARQEVGTGELFF.

The chain employs TRBV7-9 and TRBJ1-1, with D maybe TRBD1 (5 bases). The CDR3 runs to 15 residues. Germline loops: CDR1 SEHNR, CDR2 FQNEAQ (reference sequence). The V end was cut by 5 bases, the J end by 1 base, with 14 bases between. The CDR3: CASSLTARGNTEAFF. The CDR3 DNA reads TGTGCCAGCAGCCTAACGGCGAGGGGGAACACTGAAGCTTTCTTT. Variable domain in full (rest from reference TRBV7-9 and TRBJ1-1): DTGVSQNPRHKITKRGQNVTFRCDPISEHNRLYWYRQTLGQGPEFLTYFQNEAQLEKSRLLSDRFSAERPKGSFSTLEIQRTEQGDSAMYLCASSLTARGNTEAFFGQGTRLTVV.

CDR3 sequence: CASSLGSSGQGLYEQYF. The CDR3 DNA sequence: TGCGCCAGCAGCTTGGGTTCTTCGGGACAGGGCCTCTACGAGCAGTACTTC. V usage is TRBV5-1 and J usage is TRBJ2-7, with 9 bases fitting TRBD1. CDR1 and CDR2 (germline): SGHRS, YFSETQ. V shed 0 bases, J shed 3 bases, and the junction held 10 bases outside the gene matches. CDR3 size: 17 residues. The full variable domain, completed using reference TRBV5-1 and TRBJ2-7, is KAGVTQTPRYLIKTRGQQVTLSCSPISGHRSVSWYQQTPGQGLQFLFEYFSETQRNKGNFPGRFSGRQFSNSRSEMNVSTLELGDSALYLCASSLGSSGQGLYEQYFGPGTRLTVT.

The chain couples TRBV5-1 to TRBJ2-2; D may be TRBD1 or TRBD2 (5 bases each). Germline CDR1 is SGHRS and CDR2 is YFSETQ. CDR3 size: 16 residues. V lost 4 bases and J 5 bases, leaving 18 bases between the germline ends. The CDR3 spells CASSPRAGTVTGELFF. In DNA form, the CDR3 reads TGCGCCAGCAGCCCCCGTGCCGGGACCGTGACCGGGGAGCTGTTTTTT.

This chain joins TRBV12-3 or TRBV12-4 and TRBJ2-1, with 10 bases that match TRBD1. V was pared by 4 bases and J by 7 bases, with 7 bases of the junction left unmatched. The CDR3 is made up of 15 amino acids. Here the CDR3 reads CASSSDRGKGNEQFF. The CDR3 DNA reads TGTGCCAGCAGTTCGGACAGGGGGAAGGGGAATGAGCAGTTCTTC.

The chain combines TRBV12-3 or TRBV12-4 with TRBJ2-7, with D uncertain. The CDR3 runs to 13 residues. Trimming stripped 3 bases from V and 0 bases from J, with 6 bases between. CDR3 sequence reads: CASSFRTSYEQYF. CDR3 in DNA: TGTGCCAGCAGTTTCAGGACCTCCTACGAGCAGTACTTC.

A word on this clonotype: The germline gene is not matched at one end of the junction; a read error may be the cause. The chain joins TRBV12-3 or TRBV12-4 to TRBJ2-3; 10 bases are shared with TRBD1. The CDR3 totals 16 residues. The CDR3 sequence is CASSSSGTGVTDTQYF. The DNA for the CDR3 is TGTGCCAGCAGCTCCTCAGGGACAGGGGTCACAGATACACAGTATTTT.

A few counts support this clonotype. CDR3 nucleotides: TGCAGTGCTGGAAGACGGGGATCGAACTATGGCTACACCTTC. This codes for CSAGRRGSNYGYTF. This chain connects TRBV20-1 to TRBJ1-2; D not certain. V was cut by 5 bases and J by 2 bases, with 15 bases left in between. The CDR3 is made up of 14 amino acids. Germline values: CDR1 DFQATT, CDR2 SNEGSKA (reference sequence).

CDR3: CASSRSGTRSETQYF. CDR3 in DNA: TGTGCCAGCAGTCGAAGCGGGACTAGATCGGAGACCCAGTACTTC. The genes are TRBV27 and TRBJ2-5, with TRBD2 matching 8 bases. CDR3 length: 15 amino acids. J gave up 5 bases and V 5 bases, and 10 bases lay outside the gene matches. The germline gives CDR1 MNHEY, CDR2 SMNVEV (reference sequence).

The V call is TRBV11-2, the J call TRBJ1-2; 10 bases are a match to TRBD1. CDR1 is SGHAT and CDR2 is FQNNGV in the germline V gene. CDR3 length: 14 residues. V was clipped by 4 bases and J by 7 bases; unmatched bases: 6. CDR3 nucleotide sequence: TGTGCCAGCAGCTCGGGGGACAGGGGTGGTGGCTACACCTTC. Its protein is CASSSGDRGGGYTF. The whole variable domain, remainder taken from reference TRBV11-2 and TRBJ1-2, is EAGVAQSPRYKIIEKRQSVAFWCNPISGHATLYWYQQILGQGPKLLIQFQNNGVVDDSQLPKDRFSAERLKGVDSTLKIQPAKLEDSAVYLCASSSGDRGGGYTFGSGTRLTVV.